This is a list of T cell receptor beta chains from one sample in a study of lymphopenia after photon versus proton radiotherapy. Assay used: immunoSEQ multiplex PCR; TCRdb lists only in-frame clones, some missing. The sample records about 160,000 clones, around 85% being singletons. The sequencing here drew on peripheral blood, taken from a patient treated with photon-based radiotherapy. These receptor sequences come from a middle-aged man with gastric cancer. CDR3s include the opening cysteine and the closing phenylalanine or tryptophan.

v_call cdr3_aa
TRBV27 CASSWARTGATGELFF
TRBV9 CASSAGGLREDSGNTIYF
TRBV6-1 CASSERLASWSSYEQYF
TRBV19 CASSLTGTGGSGNQPQHF
TRBV18 CASSDRLTYEQYF
TRBV18 CASSPERDQPQHF
TRBV7-8 CASSLAPPLAPSYNEQFF
TRBV11-2 CASSLVTSYEQYF
TRBV7-3 CASSLTSGISYNEQFF
TRBV2 CASDGQASYGYTF
TRBV11-3 CASSLVPSGPYNEQFF
TRBV12-2 CASRLAPGKVSPEKLFF
TRBV5-1 CASSRTGGRTDTQYF
TRBV6-5 CASSYGGTGGETQYF
TRBV9 CASSVEGQGFEETQYF
TRBV4-3 CASSQPWTGGTGELFF
TRBV6-4 CASSEGASPDTQYF
TRBV19 CASTAGSGSPEYF
TRBV6-1 CASSTKDRANYGYTF
TRBV4-2 CASSPTGTPVSLDEQYF
TRBV18 CASSPPGGAGNTIYF
TRBV10-3 CAISEDRGELFF
TRBV9 CASSVREGTEAFF
TRBV4-2 CASSQDGRWGTEAFF
TRBV5-1 CASSSGPPNTEAFF
TRBV6-1 CASSEPGTSSYEQYF
TRBV19 CASSAHNEQFF
TRBV11-3 CASSFGTGSSYEQYF
TRBV7-2 CASSPGSYNEQFF
TRBV18 CASSLTGTGGALGEYF
TRBV7-2 CASSSPGLGGWEQYF
TRBV28 CASSPGFGDNQPQHF
TRBV19 CASSMPGGSSYEQYF
TRBV2 CASTGHPNTEAFF
TRBV18 CASSWAHQEDSFEEQYF
TRBV6-5 CASRGPHTEAFF